These 8 T cell receptor beta chains were all obtained from the same sample, sequenced in a study of blood T cell repertoires in COVID-19. The table came from immunoSEQ multiplex PCR; TCRdb's copy has only in-frame clones and leaves some out. The table shows around 260,000 clones, with 80% to 90% occurring only once. Material for sequencing was peripheral blood. These receptors were taken from a woman in her 70s with COVID-19, enrolled during active disease.

This chain connects TRBV5-1 to TRBJ1-2; TRBD1 matches at 8 bases. Unmatched junction bases numbered 9, after V lost 6 bases and J lost 5 bases. This CDR3 contains 14 residues. The germline V gene encodes CDR1 SGHRS and CDR2 YFSETQ. CDR3 residues: CASNPQGAEYGYTF. CDR3 nucleotide sequence: TGCGCCAGCAATCCCCAGGGGGCTGAATATGGCTACACCTTC.

The chain is built from TRBV30 and TRBJ2-3; possible D gene TRBD2, 5 bases. The CDR3 is 15 residues long. V lost 2 bases and J lost 0, with 12 bases in between. Germline CDR1 reads GTSNPN; CDR2 reads SVGIG (reference sequence). CDR3 coding DNA: TGTGCCTGGAGTCTCCTAGCCTCTAGCACAGATACGCAGTATTTT. Its translation is CAWSLLASSTDTQYF.

The genes are TRBV7-2 and TRBJ1-3, with D possibly matching TRBD1 (6 bases). The CDR3 contains 16 residues. V lost 6 bases, J lost 0 bases, and 15 bases lay in between. From germline, CDR1 is SGHTA and CDR2 FQGNSA. CDR3 sequence reads: CASSIGGRRSGNTIYF. CDR3 DNA: TGTGCCAGCAGTATTGGGGGCCGCCGCTCTGGAAACACCATATATTTT.

The CDR3 spells CASSGGRAVYEQYF. The CDR3, as DNA: TGTGCCAGCAGTGGCGGGAGGGCCGTCTACGAGCAGTACTTC. The V gene is TRBV11-3, the J gene TRBJ2-7; 9 nucleotides match TRBD2. Per the germline V gene, CDR1 is SGHNT and CDR2 is YENEEA. CDR3 length equals 14 residues. Losses at the gene ends were 6 bases for V and 3 bases for J; bases not matched to a gene: 6.

CDR3 sequence reads: CASSERPGDSNQPQHF. The CDR3, as DNA: TGTGCCAGCAGTGAAAGGCCAGGGGATAGCAATCAGCCCCAGCATTTT. V gene TRBV6-1 combines with J gene TRBJ1-5, with a possible D match to TRBD1 (6 bases). V shed 2 bases and J shed 0 bases, with 11 bases lying between them. Per germline, CDR1 MNHNS and CDR2 SASEGT. There are 16 residues in the CDR3.

The chain is built from TRBV5-1 and TRBJ1-2, with D unclear. Germline V gives CDR1 SGHRS, CDR2 YFSETQ. V dropped 0 bases and J dropped 0 bases, with 9 bases sitting between them. This CDR3 has 15 residues. CDR3 in amino acids: CASSLVPGANYGYTF. CDR3 sequence (DNA): TGCGCCAGCAGCTTGGTACCAGGCGCTAACTATGGCTACACCTTC.

The rearrangement joins TRBV5-1 to TRBJ1-5, with 8 bases identical to TRBD1. The germline V gene has CDR1 SGHRS and CDR2 YFSETQ. The V and J ends lost 0 bases and 5 bases, in that order; junction bases with no gene match: 1. The CDR3 is 14 amino acids. The CDR3 is CASSLGTGYQPQHF. In DNA, the CDR3 is TGCGCCAGCAGCTTGGGGACAGGGTATCAGCCCCAGCATTTT. The full variable domain, in which reference TRBV5-1 and TRBJ1-5 provide the parts outside the CDR3, is KAGVTQTPRYLIKTRGQQVTLSCSPISGHRSVSWYQQTPGQGLQFLFEYFSETQRNKGNFPGRFSGRQFSNSRSEMNVSTLELGDSALYLCASSLGTGYQPQHFGDGTRLSIL.

The rearrangement uses TRBV6-5 and TRBJ2-7; tentative D call: TRBD1 (5 bases). Between the trimmed V and J ends, which lost 5 bases and 6 bases, there was a span of 17 bases. Germline loops: CDR1 MNHEY, CDR2 SVGAGI. The CDR3 spans 14 residues. The DNA of the CDR3 is TGTGCCAGCAGTCGTACGGGCAGGGATGGCGAGCAGTACTTC. Encoded protein: CASSRTGRDGEQYF.